Listed here are 2 T cell receptor beta chains from one sample, sequenced in a study of T cell repertoires in cytomegalovirus infection. One entry per CDR3 protein, called by TCRdb with MiXCR from the reads. The table has around 440,000 distinct CDR3 sequences, about 11% seen once; the top ten hold 9.5% to 13%. Input material: PBMCs. All receptors derive from a human donor in good health (CMV status not recorded). Some clones in this sample may be carry-over from other donors' samples.

This clonotype was found many times. The gene calls are TRBV2 and TRBJ1-6, with TRBD1 matching over 7 bases. Germline V lookup: CDR1 SNHLY, CDR2 FYNNEI. The CDR3 runs 15 residues. J was trimmed by 1 base and V by 6 bases; bases with no gene match: 3. CDR3 DNA: TGTGCCAGCAGCGGGGACAGTTCCTATAATTCACCCCTCCACTTT. Translating gives CASSGDSSYNSPLHF.

The rearrangement joins TRBV15 to TRBJ1-4, with D hard to call. Trimming stripped 3 bases from V and 2 bases from J, with 7 bases between. This CDR3 is 14 amino acids long. Germline-derived CDR1 and CDR2 are LNHNV and YYDKDF (reference sequence). The DNA for the CDR3 is TGTGCCACCAGCAGGGGAGGGACTAATGAAAAACTGTTTTTT. This sequence encodes CATSRGGTNEKLFF.